This TCR beta chain originates from a study of radiation and T cells in renal cell carcinoma. Time point of the sample: blood 2 weeks post-SBRT. Treatment denoted: 15 Gy SBRT to primary tumor, nephrectomy 4 weeks later. Serial blood draws occurred at baseline and 2 and 4 weeks post-SBRT. Of note for this clone: The same CDR3 can be traced to other DNA sequences in this sample.

Germline V gene lookup returns CDR1 SGHVS and CDR2 FQNEAQ. This CDR3 region has 14 residues. Trimming cost V 4 bases and J 6 bases, with 13 bases left between them. Clones were read by immunoSEQ multiplex PCR, and TCRdb kept only the in-frame ones, dropping some. The table shows roughly 130,000 clones, with 88% occurring only once. This chain connects TRBV7-8 to TRBJ2-1; TRBD2 might be the D (5 bases). The source material was blood, sampled from a patient whose treatment included radiotherapy and nephrectomy. This clonotype was sampled from a woman in her 70s with renal cell carcinoma. In DNA form, the CDR3 reads TGTGCCAGCAGCTCCCCCAGCGGAGGCAATGAGCAGTTCTTC. The encoded protein is CASSSPSGGNEQFF.